What follows is one T cell receptor (beta chain) and its context. The antigen remains undetermined. This sample was included in a study of cytomegalovirus exposure and HLA in healthy donors. Study results and limitations: Per published accounts, TCR beta sequences correctly predicted the HLA-A and HLA-B alleles of most subjects.

V dropped 3 bases and J dropped 6; count of bases not matched to a gene: 7. The CDR3 has 14 residues. From germline, CDR1 is LNHDA and CDR2 SQIVND (reference sequence). This PCR relied on a set of 60 Vbeta primers and 13 Jbeta primers. Method: immunoSEQ multiplex PCR; TCRdb's copy keeps in-frame clones and lacks some. The sample consists of approximately 290,000 clones, about 80% of them appearing once. V usage is TRBV19 and J usage is TRBJ2-7; 8 bases agree with TRBD1. Specimen: PBMCs. This TCR was sampled from a girl under 10 years old in good health and CMV-seronegative. CDR3 in amino acids: CASSIQGADVEQYF. DNA for the CDR3: TGTGCCAGTAGTATTCAGGGGGCGGATGTCGAGCAGTACTTC.